Included here is one TCR beta chain sequence, with context. Only in-frame clones appear in the TCRdb table, and some are missing; sequencing was by immunoSEQ multiplex PCR. The sample lists around 30,000 clones, 70% to 90% occurring once. The CDR3 runs to 14 residues. Germline values: CDR1 MNHNS, CDR2 SASEGT. Trimming pared 4 bases from V and 2 bases from J, leaving 9 bases between. This specimen belongs to a study of monozygotic twins with cystic fibrosis. This sequence originates from a girl aged 2 to 9 with cystic fibrosis. Sequenced: blood. The J gene is TRBJ1-5, the V gene TRBV6-1; a weak D match, TRBD1 (6 bases). CDR3 coding DNA: TGTGCCAGCAGTGTCGGGGGCGGCAATCAGCCCCAGCATTTT. This encodes CASSVGGGNQPQHF.